This TCR beta chain was retrieved from a study of T cell responses to AZD1222 COVID-19 vaccine (dated by TCRdb to about 2021). Turning to the overall study: AZD1222 recipients with second doses at about 4 weeks or about 12 weeks were pooled, because spike-specific TCR depth and breadth did not differ between schedules. A total of about 230 trial participants underwent TCR sequencing, of whom about 200 received two doses of AZD1222 and around 25 received two doses of the MenACWY control vaccine. Trial participants were enrolled by age into 18-55, 56-69 and 70-plus year subgroups, with roughly 160, 29 and 62 TCR-sequenced participants respectively.

Beyond this particular receptor, the publication reports: Participants were mostly white British, with more females than males. The authors suggested clonal diversity may have been underestimated. Conclusions about previously exposed vaccinees were limited because only six AZD1222 recipients were SARS-CoV-2 seropositive at baseline. The whole spike protein was spanned by vaccine-associated CD4 TCRs, and dominant responses were seen in regions 160-218 and 743-854. Epitopes outside the regions mutated in the B.1.351 and B.1.1.7 variants were reportedly recognized by nearly half of the unique spike-specific TCRs. After two AZD1222 doses, both the breadth and the depth of spike-specific TCRs were significantly higher than at day 0 and than in MenACWY recipients. The 56-69-year group was small, and its depth increase did not reach significance, likely because of low power. No day 14 peak-response samples were available, so repertoires were characterized only after the peak T cell response.

Of note for this clone: Its binding antigen is unknown. No much larger clone exists at a distance of one base, and base qualities are not known.

This specimen's time point label, per the study, means: baseline before first vaccination. The vaccinee samples were drawn from two UK trials, COV001 and COV002, one of which was a single-blind randomized controlled phase 2/3 trial testing AZD1222 (ChAdOx1 nCoV-19) in healthy adults. For TCRbeta chain sequencing, PBMC samples from trial participants were taken at day 0 and at day 28 after the second dose. The germline V gene supplies CDR1 MNHEY and CDR2 SVGAGI. The CDR3 numbers 14 residues from cysteine through phenylalanine. Kept here is only the CDR3 DNA, which spans 42 bases and is read in frame from base 1. Relative to germline, V is missing 6 bases and J is missing 7 bases, with 6 bases of the junction outside any gene match. The CDR3 regions of human TCRbeta chains were analyzed by immunosequencing. Regarding the original processing steps: Repertoire TCRs were matched against a reference library of SARS-CoV-2-specific TCRs generated with the MIRA antigen-specificity platform. Breadth meant the fraction of unique TCRs that were SARS-CoV-2-associated, whereas depth meant the fraction of total T cells that were SARS-CoV-2-associated. Using the MIRA data, each spike-specific TCR was assigned both to the spike region to which the TCR was reactive and to a CD4 or CD8 class. Log10-transformed breadth and depth values were compared by one-way ANOVA with Sidak's multiple comparisons tests. In its TCRdb copy, this immuneACCESS table keeps in-frame sequences only and misses some clones. Where compared with another copy, unresolved V genes explain less than half of these, and the others have no known cause. That table is the source of V, J and clone size, and D and trimming were worked out from the DNA. The sample table lists more than 90,000 clones, approximately 84% of them with a count of one. The leading ten clones occupy more than 15% of the sample.

Material: peripheral blood, obtained on day 0 of AZD1222 vaccination. The V gene is TRBV6-5 and the J gene is TRBJ1-6; 7 junctional bases match TRBD1. This clonotype originated in an adult in good health. The CDR3 protein is CASRMGQMNSPLHF. The base sequence is TGTGCCAGCAGGATGGGACAGATGAATTCACCCCTCCACTTT.